The rows below give T cell receptor beta chains drawn from one sample of a study of Graves' ophthalmopathy and Graves' hyperthyroidism. Each CDR3 protein gets one entry after TCRdb re-called the multiplex PCR reads with MiXCR. The profile shows 900,000 to 1,200,000 distinct CDR3 sequences, less than 45% of them singletons. The sequenced material came from peripheral blood or thyroid tissue (not recorded which). The receptors come from an adult man with Graves' hyperthyroidism. Each CDR3 is given with its conserved first and last residue. Each record gives: V gene, clone size, J gene, D gene, CDR3 protein, CDR3 DNA. A D gene is named only where the DNA matches it firmly. Expanded clones get a size class; other rows say once, few or many, or leave the size out.

v_call: TRBV25-1; clone_size: -; j_call: TRBJ1-1; d_call: -; cdr3_aa: CASSESRGRIAEAFF; cdr3_nt: TGTGCCAGCAGTGAATCCCGGGGGCGAATCGCTGAAGCTTTCTTT
v_call: TRBV11-2; clone_size: -; j_call: TRBJ2-2; d_call: -; cdr3_aa: CASSFLRELFF; cdr3_nt: TGTGCCAGCAGCTTTCTCCGGGAGCTGTTTTTT
v_call: TRBV19; clone_size: many; j_call: TRBJ1-6; d_call: -; cdr3_aa: CASSIRVNSPLHF; cdr3_nt: TGTGCCAGCAGCATCCGCGTCAATTCACCCCTCCACTTT
v_call: TRBV5-1; clone_size: few; j_call: TRBJ2-6; d_call: -; cdr3_aa: CASAVAGANVLTF; cdr3_nt: TGCGCCAGCGCCGTTGCAGGGGCCAACGTCCTGACTTTC
v_call: TRBV2; clone_size: -; j_call: TRBJ2-2; d_call: -; cdr3_aa: CASSTELLRGVNTGELFF; cdr3_nt: TGTGCCAGCAGTACCGAACTCCTTCGCGGCGTGAACACCGGGGAGCTGTTTTTT
v_call: TRBV19; clone_size: few; j_call: TRBJ2-7; d_call: -; cdr3_aa: CASSAGGRRESYEQYF; cdr3_nt: TGTGCCAGTAGCGCGGGTGGTAGACGCGAGTCCTACGAGCAGTACTTC
v_call: TRBV7-1; clone_size: -; j_call: TRBJ2-6; d_call: -; cdr3_aa: CASSHVRLDSGANVLTF; cdr3_nt: TGTGCCAGCAGCCACGTTCGGCTAGACTCTGGGGCCAACGTCCTGACTTTC
v_call: TRBV7-9; clone_size: -; j_call: TRBJ1-3; d_call: -; cdr3_aa: CASARTVRYSGNTIYF; cdr3_nt: TGTGCCAGCGCCAGGACAGTGCGATACTCTGGAAACACCATATATTTT
v_call: TRBV9; clone_size: many; j_call: TRBJ1-2; d_call: TRBD1; cdr3_aa: CASSVLGTAHSQYGYTF; cdr3_nt: TGTGCCAGCAGCGTATTGGGGACAGCCCACAGTCAGTATGGCTACACCTTC
v_call: TRBV24-1; clone_size: -; j_call: TRBJ2-7; d_call: -; cdr3_aa: CATSPGQLYEQYF; cdr3_nt: TGTGCCACCAGTCCGGGACAACTCTACGAGCAGTACTTC
v_call: TRBV28; clone_size: -; j_call: TRBJ2-2; d_call: TRBD2; cdr3_aa: CASSAGTKVDTGELFF; cdr3_nt: TGTGCCAGCAGTGCCGGGACTAAGGTTGACACCGGGGAGCTGTTTTTT
v_call: TRBV7-7; clone_size: -; j_call: TRBJ1-2; d_call: TRBD1; cdr3_aa: CASSLGQGRRTGLYGYTF; cdr3_nt: TGTGCCAGCAGCCTAGGACAGGGTAGACGAACTGGACTGTATGGCTACACCTTC
v_call: TRBV19; clone_size: many; j_call: TRBJ2-7; d_call: -; cdr3_aa: CASIMVEQYF; cdr3_nt: TGTGCCAGTATTATGGTGGAGCAGTACTTC
v_call: TRBV6-2/TRBV6-3; clone_size: many; j_call: TRBJ1-1; d_call: -; cdr3_aa: CASSYNGGAEAFF; cdr3_nt: TGTGCCAGCAGTTACAACGGGGGCGCCGAAGCTTTCTTT
v_call: TRBV4-1; clone_size: -; j_call: TRBJ1-1; d_call: TRBD1; cdr3_aa: CASSQIRTGGYTEAFF; cdr3_nt: TGCGCCAGCAGCCAGATCCGAACAGGGGGTTACACTGAAGCTTTCTTT
v_call: TRBV7-9; clone_size: -; j_call: TRBJ1-2; d_call: TRBD1; cdr3_aa: CASSSSPSFFPRGYYGYTF; cdr3_nt: TGTGCCAGCAGCTCTTCCCCCAGCTTCTTCCCCAGGGGGTACTATGGCTACACCTTC
v_call: TRBV4-3; clone_size: -; j_call: TRBJ1-4; d_call: TRBD1; cdr3_aa: CASSQHRDRSEKLFF; cdr3_nt: TGCGCCAGCAGCCAACATCGGGACAGAAGTGAAAAACTGTTTTTT
v_call: TRBV10-3; clone_size: few; j_call: TRBJ2-7; d_call: -; cdr3_aa: CATESGPRDNGYEQYF; cdr3_nt: TGTGCCACCGAATCTGGTCCCCGGGACAATGGGTACGAGCAGTACTTC
v_call: TRBV27; clone_size: -; j_call: TRBJ1-2; d_call: -; cdr3_aa: CASRIGLYGYTF; cdr3_nt: TGTGCCAGCAGGATAGGTCTCTATGGCTACACCTTC
v_call: TRBV12-3/TRBV12-4; clone_size: -; j_call: TRBJ2-7; d_call: TRBD1; cdr3_aa: CASSYRDRFAYEQYF; cdr3_nt: TGTGCCAGCAGTTACCGGGACAGGTTTGCCTACGAGCAGTACTTC
v_call: TRBV7-6; clone_size: many; j_call: TRBJ2-2; d_call: TRBD2; cdr3_aa: CASSQLTSGNTGELFF; cdr3_nt: TGTGCCAGCAGCCAGTTGACTAGCGGGAACACCGGGGAGCTGTTTTTT
v_call: TRBV7-8; clone_size: -; j_call: TRBJ2-1; d_call: -; cdr3_aa: CASSLGGGAAMYNEQFF; cdr3_nt: TGTGCCAGCAGCTTAGGAGGTGGGGCTGCGATGTACAATGAGCAGTTCTTC
v_call: TRBV6-1; clone_size: many; j_call: TRBJ1-1; d_call: TRBD1; cdr3_aa: CASRRTGTANTEAFF; cdr3_nt: TGTGCCAGCAGGCGCACCGGGACAGCGAACACTGAAGCTTTCTTT
v_call: TRBV10-2; clone_size: -; j_call: TRBJ2-7; d_call: -; cdr3_aa: CASSGGSGLGQYF; cdr3_nt: TGCGCCAGCAGTGGGGGGTCAGGGTTAGGGCAGTACTTC